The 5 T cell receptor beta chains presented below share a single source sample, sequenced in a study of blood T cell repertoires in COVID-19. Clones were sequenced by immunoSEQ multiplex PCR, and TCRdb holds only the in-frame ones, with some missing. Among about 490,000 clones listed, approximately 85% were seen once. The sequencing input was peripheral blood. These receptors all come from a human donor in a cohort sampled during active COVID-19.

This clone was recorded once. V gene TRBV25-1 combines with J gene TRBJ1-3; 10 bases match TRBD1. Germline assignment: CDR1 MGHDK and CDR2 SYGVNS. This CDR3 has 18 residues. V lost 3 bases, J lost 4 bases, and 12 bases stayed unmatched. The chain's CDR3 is CASSDELSETGGGNTIYF. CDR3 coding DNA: TGTGCCAGCAGTGACGAGCTCTCCGAGACAGGGGGCGGAAACACCATATATTTT.

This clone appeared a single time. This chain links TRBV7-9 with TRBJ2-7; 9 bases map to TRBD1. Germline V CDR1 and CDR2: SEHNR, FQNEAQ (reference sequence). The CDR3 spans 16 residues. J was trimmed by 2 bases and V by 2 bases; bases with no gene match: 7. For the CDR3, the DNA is TGTGCCAGCAGCTTAACTCCGGGACAGGGTACCTACGAGCAGTACTTC. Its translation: CASSLTPGQGTYEQYF.

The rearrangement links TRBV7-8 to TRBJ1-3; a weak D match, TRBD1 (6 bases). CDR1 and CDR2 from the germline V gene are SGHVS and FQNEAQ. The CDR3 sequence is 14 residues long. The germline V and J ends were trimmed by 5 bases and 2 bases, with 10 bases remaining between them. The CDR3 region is CASSNNRAGNTIYF. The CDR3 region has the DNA TGTGCCAGCAGCAACAACAGGGCTGGAAACACCATATATTTT.

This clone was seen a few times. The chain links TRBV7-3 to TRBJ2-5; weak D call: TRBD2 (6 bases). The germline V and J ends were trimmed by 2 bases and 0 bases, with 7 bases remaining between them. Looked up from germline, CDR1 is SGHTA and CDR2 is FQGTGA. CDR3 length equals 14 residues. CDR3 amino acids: CASSLGGYQETQYF. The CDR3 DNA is TGTGCCAGCAGCTTAGGGGGGTACCAAGAGACCCAGTACTTC.

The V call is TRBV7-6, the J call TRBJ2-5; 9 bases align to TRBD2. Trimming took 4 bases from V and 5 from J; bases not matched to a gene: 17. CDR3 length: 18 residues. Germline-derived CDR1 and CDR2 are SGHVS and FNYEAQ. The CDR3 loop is CASSSGRQREVGLETQYF. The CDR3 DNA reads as TGTGCCAGCAGCTCAGGGCGGCAGCGGGAGGTCGGGCTGGAGACCCAGTACTTC.